Given below is one T cell receptor (beta chain) in context. This sample stems from a study of CD8 T cells in Susac syndrome. With random hexamers, about 0.5 to 1 ug RNA was reverse transcribed. The CDR3 of TCR beta was amplified by immunoSEQ multiplex PCR across 54 Vbeta and 13 Jbeta. TCRdb re-derived calls from the immunoSEQ multiplex PCR reads in MiXCR, one entry per CDR3 protein. There are some 110,000 distinct CDR3 sequences in the sample; approximately 96% occur only once, and 0.065% to 0.09% lies in the top ten. CDR1 SGDLS and CDR2 YYNGEE come from the germline V gene. The CDR3 is 17 amino acids. V lost 0 bases and J lost 0; bases outside the gene matches: 8.

The chain combines TRBV9 with TRBJ2-5, with 7 nucleotides matching TRBD1. The TCR was taken from a human donor in good health. Material for sequencing was CD4+ T cells from PBMCs. CDR3 protein: CASSVGQGATYQETQYF. In DNA form, the CDR3 reads TGTGCCAGCAGCGTAGGACAGGGTGCTACGTACCAAGAGACCCAGTACTTC.